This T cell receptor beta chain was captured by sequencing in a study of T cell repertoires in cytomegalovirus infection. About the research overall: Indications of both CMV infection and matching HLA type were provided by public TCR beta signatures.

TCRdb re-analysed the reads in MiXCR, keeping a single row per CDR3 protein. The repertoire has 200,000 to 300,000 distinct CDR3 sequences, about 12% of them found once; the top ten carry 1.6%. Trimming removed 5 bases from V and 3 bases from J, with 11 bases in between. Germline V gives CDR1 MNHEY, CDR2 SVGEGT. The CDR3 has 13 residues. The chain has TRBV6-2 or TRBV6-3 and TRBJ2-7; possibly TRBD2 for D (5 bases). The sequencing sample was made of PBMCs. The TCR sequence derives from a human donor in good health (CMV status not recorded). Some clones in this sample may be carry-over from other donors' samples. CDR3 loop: CASSPGLFYEQYF. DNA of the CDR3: TGTGCCAGCAGTCCCGGACTTTTCTACGAGCAGTACTTC.